This is a list of T cell receptor beta chains from one sample in a study of high-grade serous ovarian cancer treatment subgroups. Profiling relied on immunoSEQ multiplex PCR, and the TCRdb table lists in-frame clones only, not all of them. The table has some 40,000 clones, over 60% seen once. Material: tumor tissue. The receptors were gathered from a human donor with high-grade serous ovarian cancer. Each CDR3 is given with its conserved first and last residue. The D gene is left open where the match is weak. The size field is filled for only some rows; it gives once, few, many or a size class.

clone size: -; V gene: TRBV7-2; J gene: TRBJ2-1; D gene: -; CDR3 DNA: TGTGCCAGCAGCTTGCGGGACTACAATGAGCAGTTCTTC; CDR3 protein: CASSLRDYNEQFF
clone size: -; V gene: TRBV13; J gene: TRBJ1-4; D gene: -; CDR3 DNA: TGTGCCAGCAGCTCCGGGACACTCAGCGGAGAAAAACTGTTTTTT; CDR3 protein: CASSSGTLSGEKLFF
clone size: -; V gene: TRBV5-1; J gene: TRBJ2-6; D gene: -; CDR3 DNA: TGCGCCAGCAGCTTAGCCGGGTCCTCTGGGGCCAACGTCCTGACTTTC; CDR3 protein: CASSLAGSSGANVLTF
clone size: -; V gene: TRBV18; J gene: TRBJ1-1; D gene: TRBD1; CDR3 DNA: TGTGCCAGCTCACCACCGGGGACAGGGGTAAGGAACACTGAGGCTTTCTTT; CDR3 protein: CASSPPGTGVRNTEAFF
clone size: -; V gene: TRBV15; J gene: TRBJ2-3; D gene: -; CDR3 DNA: TGTGCCACCAGCAGTGGACGAGGCGTGGGGCAGTATTTT; CDR3 protein: CATSSGRGVGQYF
clone size: -; V gene: TRBV4-1; J gene: TRBJ1-2; D gene: -; CDR3 DNA: TGCGCCAGCAGCCTGAAGTCCCAGGGGTCCGATGGCTACACCTTC; CDR3 protein: CASSLKSQGSDGYTF
clone size: few; V gene: TRBV19; J gene: TRBJ1-4; D gene: -; CDR3 DNA: TGTGCCAGTAGTTCAGTCGGGAAACTGTTTTTT; CDR3 protein: CASSSVGKLFF
clone size: -; V gene: TRBV25-1; J gene: TRBJ1-2; D gene: -; CDR3 DNA: TGTGCCAGCAGTGACCGGGAGACCCATCGAAACTATGGCTACACCTTC; CDR3 protein: CASSDRETHRNYGYTF
clone size: medium-sized; V gene: TRBV7-9; J gene: TRBJ2-7; D gene: TRBD2; CDR3 DNA: TGTGCCAGCAGTCACCCGGGACTATTATCTCTCGACGAGCAGTACTTC; CDR3 protein: CASSHPGLLSLDEQYF
clone size: -; V gene: TRBV9; J gene: TRBJ1-3; D gene: -; CDR3 DNA: TGTGCCAGCAGCGTTGGGGGGCCGTTAGGAAACACCATATATTTT; CDR3 protein: CASSVGGPLGNTIYF
clone size: -; V gene: TRBV7-9; J gene: TRBJ2-3; D gene: -; CDR3 DNA: TGTGCCAGCAGCCCCTCAGGGCCAGATACGCAGTATTTT; CDR3 protein: CASSPSGPDTQYF
clone size: -; V gene: TRBV4-1; J gene: TRBJ2-7; D gene: -; CDR3 DNA: TGCGCCAGCAGCCAAGCGATGGAATCAGAGCAGTACTTC; CDR3 protein: CASSQAMESEQYF
clone size: -; V gene: TRBV5-6; J gene: TRBJ2-7; D gene: TRBD2; CDR3 DNA: TGTGCCAGCAGCTTGGATAGTGGCGGGAGGACAGCCTACGAGCAGTACTTC; CDR3 protein: CASSLDSGGRTAYEQYF
clone size: -; V gene: TRBV29-1; J gene: TRBJ1-1; D gene: -; CDR3 DNA: TGCAGCGTTGAAAATGGGGCGAACACTGAAGCTTTCTTT; CDR3 protein: CSVENGANTEAFF
clone size: -; V gene: TRBV30; J gene: TRBJ2-7; D gene: TRBD2; CDR3 DNA: TGTGCCTGGAGTAAGGCTAGCGGGACCCTCTCCTACGAGCAGTACTTC; CDR3 protein: CAWSKASGTLSYEQYF
clone size: -; V gene: TRBV5-1; J gene: TRBJ2-7; D gene: TRBD2; CDR3 DNA: TGCGCCAGCAGCTCCGGGACTAGCAACTACGAGCAGTACTTC; CDR3 protein: CASSSGTSNYEQYF
clone size: -; V gene: TRBV19; J gene: TRBJ1-5; D gene: -; CDR3 DNA: TGTGCCACCGTCGACCTATCCCTATCATATAGCAATCAGCCCCAGCATTTT; CDR3 protein: CATVDLSLSYSNQPQHF
clone size: few; V gene: TRBV27; J gene: TRBJ2-7; D gene: -; CDR3 DNA: TGTGCCAGCAGTTTGGGCGGCGTATGGCAGGCCACTGGTGAGCAGTACTTC; CDR3 protein: CASSLGGVWQATGEQYF
clone size: -; V gene: TRBV2; J gene: TRBJ1-6; D gene: -; CDR3 DNA: TGTGCCAGCAGTGATGGACAGCAACACCCCAATTCACCCCTCCACTTT; CDR3 protein: CASSDGQQHPNSPLHF
clone size: -; V gene: TRBV29-1; J gene: TRBJ2-1; D gene: -; CDR3 DNA: TGCAGCGTACTCGCCAATGAGCAGTTCTTC; CDR3 protein: CSVLANEQFF
clone size: -; V gene: TRBV5-5; J gene: TRBJ1-1; D gene: -; CDR3 DNA: TGTGCCAGCAGCTGGTCCCGGGACACTGAAGCTTTCTTT; CDR3 protein: CASSWSRDTEAFF
clone size: once; V gene: TRBV15; J gene: TRBJ1-5; D gene: -; CDR3 DNA: TGTGCCACCAGCAGAGATTGGACTTCGGGTAATCAGCCCCAGCATTTT; CDR3 protein: CATSRDWTSGNQPQHF
clone size: -; V gene: TRBV7-9; J gene: TRBJ2-1; D gene: -; CDR3 DNA: TGTGCCAGCAGCTTAGCGACCGCGGGATGGGCCAATGAGCAGTTCTTC; CDR3 protein: CASSLATAGWANEQFF
clone size: -; V gene: TRBV5-5; J gene: TRBJ2-7; D gene: TRBD1; CDR3 DNA: TGTGCCAGCAGCATAACCGGGACAGTCTCCTACGAGCAGTACTTC; CDR3 protein: CASSITGTVSYEQYF
clone size: -; V gene: TRBV5-4; J gene: TRBJ2-3; D gene: -; CDR3 DNA: TGTGCCAGCAGCCCCCGTAATACGGGACGGGGAACAGATACGCAGTATTTT; CDR3 protein: CASSPRNTGRGTDTQYF
clone size: -; V gene: TRBV7-9; J gene: TRBJ1-2; D gene: TRBD1; CDR3 DNA: TGTGCCAGCAGCTACCGGGACAGGGGAACCTATGGCTACACCTTC; CDR3 protein: CASSYRDRGTYGYTF
clone size: -; V gene: TRBV7-3; J gene: TRBJ2-2; D gene: -; CDR3 DNA: TGTGCCAGCAGCTTAAATCCCGGTTCCACCGGGGAGCTGTTTTTT; CDR3 protein: CASSLNPGSTGELFF
clone size: -; V gene: TRBV5-1; J gene: TRBJ2-1; D gene: TRBD2; CDR3 DNA: TGCGCCAGCAGCCCCCTCGTCGGTAGCGGGAGGACGAATGAGCAGTTCTTC; CDR3 protein: CASSPLVGSGRTNEQFF
clone size: -; V gene: TRBV6-5; J gene: TRBJ2-7; D gene: -; CDR3 DNA: TGTGCCAGCAGTTACTCGGGAGGCTCGGGGGCCTACGAGCAGTACTTC; CDR3 protein: CASSYSGGSGAYEQYF
clone size: -; V gene: TRBV7-9; J gene: TRBJ2-7; D gene: TRBD1; CDR3 DNA: TGTGCCAGCAGTCCCAGAGCAGGGGGCTTGGACGAGCAGTACTTC; CDR3 protein: CASSPRAGGLDEQYF
clone size: -; V gene: TRBV10-3; J gene: TRBJ1-2; D gene: TRBD1; CDR3 DNA: TGTGCCATCAGCGGGGACAGGGGGCGCGGCTATGGCTACACCTTC; CDR3 protein: CAISGDRGRGYGYTF